This T cell receptor (beta chain) was documented in a study of cytomegalovirus exposure and HLA in healthy donors. The PCR ran on 60 Vbeta and 13 Jbeta primers. TCRdb keeps only in-frame clones here, not all; method: immunoSEQ multiplex PCR. The repertoire holds 100,000 to 150,000 clones, with around 82% as singletons. Concerning this clone itself: Its antigen remains unidentified.

Between the trimmed V and J ends, which lost 4 bases and 1 base, there was a span of 13 bases. Germline V gene sequence: CDR1 SQVTM, CDR2 ANQGSEA. CDR3 length: 14 amino acids. Study-level findings and limits: TCR beta V- and J-gene trimming, according to a later analysis, was linked to a missense DCLRE1C variant.

The sequenced material came from PBMCs. The rearrangement uses TRBV29-1 and TRBJ1-2; no firm D call. This TCR came from a female donor in good health and CMV-seronegative. CDR3 sequence: CSVAARRSNYGYTF. CDR3 bases: TGCAGCGTTGCCGCCCGTAGGAGTAACTATGGCTACACCTTC.